This entry lists 5 T cell receptor beta chains sequenced from one sample in a study of HIV-infected children after antiretroviral therapy interruption. RNA-based 3' RACE libraries used unique molecular identifiers. Each CDR3 protein gets one entry after TCRdb re-called the 3' RACE reads with MiXCR. The table records about 89,000 distinct CDR3 sequences, approximately 6.9% of them present only once. Treatment defined: PENTA 11 planned treatment interruption arm or continuous ART arm. This material consisted of CD45RA+ CD4+ T cells from PBMCs, pooled from several time points, taken from a donor given antiretroviral therapy, either interrupted or continuous. The subset denotes: naive CD4+ CD45RA+ CD45RO- T cells. These receptors were obtained from a pool of human donors with HIV.

This clonotype was seen repeatedly, ten times or more. The rearrangement uses TRBV6-6 and TRBJ1-1; possibly TRBD1 for D (5 bases). V was trimmed by 2 bases and J by 1 base, leaving 8 bases between them. CDR1 and CDR2 from the germline V gene are MNHNY and SVGAGI (reference sequence). The CDR3 spans 14 residues. The CDR3 DNA reads TGTGCCAGCAGTTACCCTACAGGGAACACTGAAGCTTTCTTT. It translates to CASSYPTGNTEAFF.

This clonotype was recorded at least ten times. This chain joins TRBV7-8 and TRBJ1-1, with a weak D call TRBD1 (5 bases). The CDR3 extends over 16 amino acids. The germline gives CDR1 SGHVS, CDR2 FQNEAQ. The ends were cut back, 1 base at V and 0 bases at J, with 12 bases in the middle. As DNA, the CDR3 is TGTGCCAGCAGCTTAGGCTCGGGACGGATGAACACTGAAGCTTTCTTT. It yields the protein CASSLGSGRMNTEAFF.

In its sample, this clonotype was seen many times. The chain couples TRBV27 to TRBJ2-1, with no clear D. The ends were cut back, 5 bases at V and 2 bases at J, with 16 bases in the middle. Germline V CDR1 and CDR2: MNHEY, SMNVEV (reference sequence). The CDR3 spans 16 residues. The CDR3 here is CASSRVGRKAYNEQFF. The CDR3 region has the DNA TGTGCCAGCAGTCGGGTTGGTCGGAAGGCCTACAATGAGCAGTTCTTC.

This rearrangement joins TRBV11-2 to TRBJ1-6; D gene unclear. This CDR3 comprises 12 residues. CDR1 SGHAT and CDR2 FQNNGV come from the germline V gene. V lost 1 base to trimming and J lost 6 bases, with 1 base between them. The CDR3 nucleotides are TGTGCCAGCAGCTTAGCTAATTCACCCCTCCACTTT. Translating gives CASSLANSPLHF.

This clonotype showed up many times. The genes are TRBV19 and TRBJ2-5; D is possibly TRBD1 or TRBD2 (5 bases each). The germline V gene encodes CDR1 LNHDA and CDR2 SQIVND (reference sequence). The V gene lost 4 bases and the J gene lost 4 bases, with 13 bases spanning the gap. This CDR3 contains 14 residues. As DNA, the CDR3 is TGTGCCAGTAGTACGGGACCCCAGGGAGAGACCCAGTACTTC. Encoded protein: CASSTGPQGETQYF.